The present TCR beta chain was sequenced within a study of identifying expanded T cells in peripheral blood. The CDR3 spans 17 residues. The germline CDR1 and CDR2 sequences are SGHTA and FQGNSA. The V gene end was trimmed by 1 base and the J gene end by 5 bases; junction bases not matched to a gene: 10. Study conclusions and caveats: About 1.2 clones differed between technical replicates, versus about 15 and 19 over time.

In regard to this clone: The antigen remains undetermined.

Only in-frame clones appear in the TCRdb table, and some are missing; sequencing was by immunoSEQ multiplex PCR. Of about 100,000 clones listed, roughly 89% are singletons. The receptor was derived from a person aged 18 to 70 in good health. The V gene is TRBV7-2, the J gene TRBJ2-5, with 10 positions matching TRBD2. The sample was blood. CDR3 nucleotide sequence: TGTGCCAGCAGCTTAGGGTTAGGAGCGGGGGGGTCGGAGACCCAGTACTTC. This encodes CASSLGLGAGGSETQYF.